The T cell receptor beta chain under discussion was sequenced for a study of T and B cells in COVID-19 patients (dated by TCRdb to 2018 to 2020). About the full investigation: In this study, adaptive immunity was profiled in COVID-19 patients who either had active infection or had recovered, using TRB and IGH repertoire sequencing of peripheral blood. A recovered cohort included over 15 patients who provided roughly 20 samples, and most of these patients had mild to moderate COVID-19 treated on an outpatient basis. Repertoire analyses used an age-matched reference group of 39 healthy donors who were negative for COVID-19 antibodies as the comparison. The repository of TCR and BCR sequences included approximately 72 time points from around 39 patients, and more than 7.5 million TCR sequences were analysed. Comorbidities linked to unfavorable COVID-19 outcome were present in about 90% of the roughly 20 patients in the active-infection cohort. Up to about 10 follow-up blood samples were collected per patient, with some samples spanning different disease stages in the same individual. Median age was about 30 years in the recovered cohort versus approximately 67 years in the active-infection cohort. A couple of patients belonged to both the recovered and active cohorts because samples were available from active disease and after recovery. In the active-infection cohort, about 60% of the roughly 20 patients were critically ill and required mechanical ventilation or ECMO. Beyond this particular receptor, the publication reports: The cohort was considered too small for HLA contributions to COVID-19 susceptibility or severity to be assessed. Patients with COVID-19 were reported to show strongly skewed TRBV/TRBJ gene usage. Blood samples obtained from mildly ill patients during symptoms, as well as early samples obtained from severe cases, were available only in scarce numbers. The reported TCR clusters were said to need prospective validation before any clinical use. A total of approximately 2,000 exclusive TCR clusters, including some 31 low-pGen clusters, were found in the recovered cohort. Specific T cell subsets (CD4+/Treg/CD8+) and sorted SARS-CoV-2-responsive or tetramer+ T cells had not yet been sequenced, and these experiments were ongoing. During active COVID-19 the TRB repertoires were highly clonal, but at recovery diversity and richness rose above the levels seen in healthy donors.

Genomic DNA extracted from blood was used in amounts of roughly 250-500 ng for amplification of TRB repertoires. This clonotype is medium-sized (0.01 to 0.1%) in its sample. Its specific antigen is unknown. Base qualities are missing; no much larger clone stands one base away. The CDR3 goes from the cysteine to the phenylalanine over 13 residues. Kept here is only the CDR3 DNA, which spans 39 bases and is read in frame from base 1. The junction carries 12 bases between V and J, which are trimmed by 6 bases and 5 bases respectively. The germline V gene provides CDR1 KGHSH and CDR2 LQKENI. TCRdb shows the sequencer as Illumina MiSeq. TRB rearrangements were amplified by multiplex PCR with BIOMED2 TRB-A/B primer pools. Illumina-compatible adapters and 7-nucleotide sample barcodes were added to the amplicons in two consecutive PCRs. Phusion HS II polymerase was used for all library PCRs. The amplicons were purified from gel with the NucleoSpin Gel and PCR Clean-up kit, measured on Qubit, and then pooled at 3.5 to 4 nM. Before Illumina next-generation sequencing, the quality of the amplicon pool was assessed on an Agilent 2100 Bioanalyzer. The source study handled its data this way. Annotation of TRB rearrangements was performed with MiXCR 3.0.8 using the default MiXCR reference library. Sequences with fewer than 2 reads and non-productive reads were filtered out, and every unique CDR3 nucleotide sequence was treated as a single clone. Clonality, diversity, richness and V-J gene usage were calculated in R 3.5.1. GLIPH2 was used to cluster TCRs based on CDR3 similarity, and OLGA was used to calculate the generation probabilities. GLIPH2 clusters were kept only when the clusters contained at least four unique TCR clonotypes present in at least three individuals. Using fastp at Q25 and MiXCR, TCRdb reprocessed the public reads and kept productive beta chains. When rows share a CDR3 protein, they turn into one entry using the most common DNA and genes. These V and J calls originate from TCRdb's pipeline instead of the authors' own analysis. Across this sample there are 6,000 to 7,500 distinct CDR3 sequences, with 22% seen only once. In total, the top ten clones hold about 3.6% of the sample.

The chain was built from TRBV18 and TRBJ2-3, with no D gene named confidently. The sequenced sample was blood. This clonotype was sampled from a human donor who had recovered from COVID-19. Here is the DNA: TGTGCCAGCTCTTCCGGACCAAAAGATACGCAGTATTTT. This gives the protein CASSSGPKDTQYF.